These T cell receptor beta chains were read from a single sample in a study of neoadjuvant anti-PD-1 for oral cavity cancer. Profiled with immunoSEQ multiplex PCR; TCRdb holds only in-frame clones, not every one. Of around 67,000 clones listed, roughly 90% are singletons. This specimen was PBMCs, taken after nivolumab (anti-PD-1) treatment. The receptors come from a person between 35 and 79 years old with oral cavity squamous cell carcinoma. The CDR3 runs from the conserved cysteine through the conserved F or W. Each record gives: clone size, D gene, V gene, J gene, CDR3 protein, CDR3 DNA. D genes are given only for firm matches. Clone size is given for some rows only: seen once, a few or many times, or a class if the clone is expanded.

>NA|NA|TRBV4-1|TRBJ2-1
CASSRLGLSSYNEQFF
TGCGCCAGCAGCCGTCTAGGACTAAGTTCCTACAATGAGCAGTTCTTC
>NA|NA|TRBV11-2|TRBJ2-3
CASRTARRASTDTQYF
TGTGCCAGCAGAACGGCCCGCAGGGCTAGCACAGATACGCAGTATTTT
>NA|TRBD1|TRBV5-8|TRBJ1-5
CASSRRGRRSNQPQHF
TGTGCCAGCAGCCGGAGGGGGCGGAGGAGCAATCAGCCCCAGCATTTT
>NA|NA|TRBV27|TRBJ2-2
CASSHGVKGELFF
TGTGCCAGCAGTCACGGAGTTAAAGGGGAGCTGTTTTTT
>NA|NA|TRBV29-1|TRBJ1-1
CSVSLGTLNTEAFF
TGCAGCGTTTCATTAGGGACACTGAACACTGAAGCTTTCTTT
>NA|NA|TRBV7-3|TRBJ1-1
CASSLTTAGAEAFF
TGTGCCAGCAGCTTAACGACAGCGGGCGCTGAAGCTTTCTTT
>NA|NA|TRBV5-1|TRBJ1-1
CASSLRGRGTEAFF
TGCGCCAGCAGCTTGCGGGGGCGCGGCACTGAAGCTTTCTTT
>NA|TRBD1|TRBV6-1|TRBJ2-1
CASSALGQSSYNEQFF
TGTGCCAGCAGTGCGTTGGGACAGTCGTCCTACAATGAGCAGTTCTTC
>NA|TRBD1|TRBV6-4|TRBJ1-2
CASSDGQGSSGYTF
TGTGCCAGCAGTGACGGACAGGGTTCGTCTGGCTACACCTTC
>once|NA|TRBV5-1|TRBJ2-7
CASSPAILLYEQYF
TGCGCCAGCAGCCCGGCCATCCTGCTCTACGAGCAGTACTTC
>NA|TRBD1|TRBV30|TRBJ1-3
CAWSKTGTNSGNTIYF
TGTGCCTGGAGTAAGACAGGGACTAACTCTGGAAACACCATATATTTT
>NA|NA|TRBV5-4|TRBJ1-4
CASGQQGGGEKLFF
TGTGCCAGCGGGCAACAGGGAGGGGGTGAAAAACTGTTTTTT
>NA|TRBD1|TRBV6-6|TRBJ2-7
CASSPTDRDNEQYF
TGTGCCAGCAGCCCTACCGACAGGGACAACGAGCAGTACTTC
>NA|NA|TRBV7-8|TRBJ2-5
CASSLSDQETQYF
TGTGCCAGCAGCTTGTCAGATCAAGAGACCCAGTACTTC
>NA|NA|TRBV6-1|TRBJ1-4
CASSDGGANEKLFF
TGTGCCAGCAGTGATGGGGGGGCTAATGAAAAACTGTTTTTT
>NA|TRBD1|TRBV7-8|TRBJ1-6
CASSSRTGPTNSPLHF
TGTGCCAGCAGTTCCCGGACAGGCCCCACGAATTCACCCCTCCACTTT
>few|NA|TRBV11-1|TRBJ2-7
CASSPGVGHHYEQYF
TGTGCCAGCAGCCCGGGGGTGGGACACCACTACGAGCAGTACTTC
>NA|NA|TRBV2|TRBJ1-6
CASSLRSPRGDSPLHF
TGTGCCAGCAGTCTCCGTTCCCCACGAGGAGATTCACCCCTCCACTTT
>NA|TRBD1|TRBV15|TRBJ1-1
CATSRDRSGGFRAFF
TGTGCCACCAGCAGAGATAGGTCAGGGGGATTTAGGGCTTTCTTT
>once|NA|TRBV5-5|TRBJ2-7
CASSSGLPGEQYF
TGTGCCAGCAGCTCAGGACTACCGGGGGAGCAGTACTTC
>once|NA|TRBV4-1|TRBJ1-5
CASSQGQIQPQHF
TGCGCCAGCAGCCAAGGACAGATCCAGCCCCAGCATTTT
>NA|NA|TRBV11-2|TRBJ2-6
CASSLTGLSGANVLTF
TGTGCCAGCAGCTTGACTGGCCTCTCTGGGGCCAACGTCCTGACTTTC
>NA|NA|TRBV7-2|TRBJ2-2
CASSLGSGVGVGELFF
TGTGCCAGCAGCTTAGGCTCCGGGGTGGGGGTCGGGGAGCTGTTTTTT
>NA|TRBD2|TRBV10-3|TRBJ2-7
CATSSGTYEQYF
TGTGCCACCAGTAGCGGGACCTACGAGCAGTACTTC
>once|NA|TRBV29-1|TRBJ1-1
CSVEGAGTKVNTEAFF
TGCAGCGTTGAGGGGGCTGGGACAAAGGTGAACACTGAAGCTTTCTTT
>NA|NA|TRBV2|TRBJ1-3
CASSDVGAGNTIYF
TGTGCCAGCAGTGATGTAGGCGCAGGAAACACCATATATTTT
>NA|NA|TRBV6-5|TRBJ1-2
CASTPYGTTYGYTF
TGTGCCAGCACCCCTTACGGGACGACCTATGGCTACACCTTC
>NA|TRBD1|TRBV29-1|TRBJ2-7
CSVGQGIGYEQYF
TGCAGCGTTGGACAGGGGATCGGCTACGAGCAGTACTTC
>NA|NA|TRBV6-5|TRBJ1-2
CASSYSGGHGYTF
TGTGCCAGCAGTTACTCGGGGGGGCATGGCTACACCTTC
>NA|TRBD1|TRBV27|TRBJ1-6
CATRALQGANSPLHF
TGTGCCACGAGGGCACTACAGGGGGCGAATTCACCCCTCCACTTT
>few|TRBD1|TRBV19|TRBJ1-3
CASSTLQGVRNTIYF
TGTGCCAGTAGTACCCTTCAGGGGGTGAGAAACACCATATATTTT
>NA|NA|TRBV9|TRBJ2-7
CASSAGTDSYEQYF
TGTGCCAGCAGCGCCGGGACGGACTCCTACGAGCAGTACTTC
>few|NA|TRBV6-6|TRBJ1-1
CASSPFSRRRTEAFF
TGTGCCAGCAGCCCGTTTTCCCGGAGGCGCACTGAAGCTTTCTTT
>medium-sized|NA|TRBV6-4|TRBJ2-2
CASSDSDGSELFF
TGTGCCAGCAGTGACTCGGATGGGTCCGAGCTGTTTTTT
>NA|NA|TRBV6-5|TRBJ2-7
CASKPSGLARYEQYF
TGTGCCAGCAAGCCCAGTGGGCTAGCGCGGTACGAGCAGTACTTC
>NA|TRBD1|TRBV19|TRBJ1-4
CASSVPGTGDEKLFF
TGTGCCAGTAGTGTACCCGGGACAGGGGACGAAAAACTGTTTTTT
>NA|NA|TRBV5-6|TRBJ1-5
CASSPPWNSNQPQHF
TGTGCCAGCAGCCCCCCGTGGAATAGCAATCAGCCCCAGCATTTT
>once|NA|TRBV9|TRBJ2-2
CASSVGGENTGELFF
TGTGCCAGCAGCGTAGGTGGCGAAAACACCGGGGAGCTGTTTTTT
>NA|TRBD2|TRBV28|TRBJ2-1
CASSPSGTSGGADQFF
TGTGCCAGCAGTCCATCCGGGACTAGCGGGGGGGCGGATCAGTTCTTC
>NA|NA|TRBV6-1|TRBJ1-1
CASSERRGLGSEAFF
TGTGCCAGCAGTGAAAGGCGGGGCTTGGGGTCTGAAGCTTTCTTT
>NA|TRBD2|TRBV6-1|TRBJ2-1
CASSEASSGRVLYGYNEQFF
TGTGCCAGCAGTGAAGCTTCTAGCGGGAGGGTTCTATACGGCTACAATGAGCAGTTCTTC
>once|NA|TRBV10-1|TRBJ2-5
CASSENLGQGETQYF
TGCGCCAGCAGTGAGAATTTGGGGCAGGGGGAGACCCAGTACTTC